This record looks at one T cell receptor (beta chain) sequence and its context. Its antigen remains unknown. This entry comes from a study of T cell responses to AZD1222 COVID-19 vaccine. The study's findings and limits: Reportedly, nearly half the spike-specific TCRs target unmutated variant regions. The study found Spike-specific TCR breadth and depth rose after two AZD1222 doses.

Between the trimmed V and J ends, which lost 3 bases and 7 bases, there was a span of 15 bases. This CDR3 is built from 14 residues. Germline loops: CDR1 ENHRY, CDR2 SYGVKD. The protocol was immunoSEQ multiplex PCR, while the TCRdb copy is restricted to in-frame clones and leaves out a portion. This sample has about 110,000 clones; about 85% occur once, and the top ten carry 3.5% to 4.5%. This clonotype originated in an adult in good health. The chain is built from TRBV10-3 and TRBJ1-2, with a possible D match to TRBD1 (6 bases). The starting material was peripheral blood, obtained on day 0 of AZD1222 vaccination. The CDR3 protein is CAISETRGRFGYTF. The DNA for the CDR3 is TGTGCCATCAGTGAAACCCGGGGGCGCTTTGGCTACACCTTC.